This TCR beta chain was profiled in a study of T cell responses to AZD1222 COVID-19 vaccine (dated by TCRdb to the early 2020s). Study-level background: AZD1222 recipients with second doses at about 4 weeks or about 12 weeks were pooled, because spike-specific TCR depth and breadth did not differ between schedules. Trial participants were enrolled into age subgroups of 18-55, 56-69 and 70-plus years, which contained roughly 150, 30 and 60 TCR-sequenced participants, respectively. A total of roughly 240 trial participants underwent TCR sequencing, of whom around 200 received two doses of AZD1222 and about 25 received two doses of the MenACWY control vaccine.

About this clone itself: Its antigen is unknown. No base quality information exists; no much larger clone differs at one position.

Relative to germline, V is 0 bases shorter and J is 6 bases shorter, with 12 bases between their ends. The cysteine opens and the phenylalanine closes a CDR3 of 15 amino acids. Only CDR3 DNA remains: 45 bases, in frame from the first base. For CDR1 and CDR2, the germline V gene lists SGHDT and YYEEEE. General findings and caveats noted by the study authors: Spike-specific TCR breadth and depth rose significantly after two AZD1222 doses compared with day 0 and with MenACWY recipients. In the small 56-69-year group, the increase in depth fell short of significance, most likely because of low power. Epitopes outside the regions mutated in the B.1.351 and B.1.1.7 variants were reportedly recognized by nearly half of the unique spike-specific TCRs. Participants were mostly white British, with more females than males. The authors suggested clonal diversity may have been underestimated. The whole spike protein was spanned by vaccine-associated CD4 TCRs, and dominant responses were seen in regions 160-218 and 743-854. Because no samples from the day 14 peak response were available, repertoires could be characterized only after the peak T cell response. Only five or six AZD1222 recipients were SARS-CoV-2 seropositive at baseline, limiting conclusions about previously exposed vaccinees.

This specimen's time point label, per the study, means: baseline before first vaccination. Samples from vaccinated people were obtained from the UK trials COV001 and COV002, which included a single-blind randomized controlled phase 2/3 trial of AZD1222 (ChAdOx1 nCoV-19) in healthy adults. Trial participant PBMC samples were collected at day 0 and day 28 after the second dose for TCRbeta chain sequencing. The CDR3 regions of human TCRbeta chains were analyzed by immunosequencing. The authors' pipeline ran thus. TCRs in the repertoires were compared against a reference library of SARS-CoV-2-specific TCRs that had been generated with the MIRA antigen-specificity platform. Breadth meant the fraction of unique TCRs that were SARS-CoV-2-associated, whereas depth meant the fraction of total T cells that were SARS-CoV-2-associated. Using the MIRA data, each spike-specific TCR was mapped to the spike region that the TCR reacts to and placed in a CD4 or CD8 class. Log10-transformed breadth and depth values were compared by one-way ANOVA with Sidak's multiple comparisons tests. This is the immuneACCESS table as TCRdb keeps it, with only in-frame sequences that have V and J called. A part of the clones is gone; compared with another copy, unresolved V genes explain less than half, and the rest is unexplained. That table is the source of V, J and clone size, and D and trimming were worked out from the DNA. The sample table records under 75,000 clones; roughly 90% of these occur just once. The top ten clonotypes cover around 15% of the sample.

The sequence links TRBV5-6 to TRBJ2-2; the D segment could be TRBD1, given 6 matching bases. The source is an adult in good health. The input for sequencing was peripheral blood, taken on day 0 of AZD1222 vaccination. Here is the DNA: TGTGCCAGCAGCTTGGACAGGGCGTTCGCCGGGGAGCTGTTTTTT. It encodes CASSLDRAFAGELFF.